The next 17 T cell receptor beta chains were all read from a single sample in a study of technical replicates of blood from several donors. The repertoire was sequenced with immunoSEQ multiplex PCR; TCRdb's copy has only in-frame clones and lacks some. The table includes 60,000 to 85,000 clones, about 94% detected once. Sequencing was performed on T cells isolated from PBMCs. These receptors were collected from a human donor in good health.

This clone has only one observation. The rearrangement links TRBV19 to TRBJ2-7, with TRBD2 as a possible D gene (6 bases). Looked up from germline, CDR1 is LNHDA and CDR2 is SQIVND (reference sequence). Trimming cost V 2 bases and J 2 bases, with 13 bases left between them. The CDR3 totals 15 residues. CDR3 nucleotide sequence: TGTGCCAGTAGTATATCTTCCGGGGGAGCCTACGAGCAGTACTTC. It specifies CASSISSGGAYEQYF.

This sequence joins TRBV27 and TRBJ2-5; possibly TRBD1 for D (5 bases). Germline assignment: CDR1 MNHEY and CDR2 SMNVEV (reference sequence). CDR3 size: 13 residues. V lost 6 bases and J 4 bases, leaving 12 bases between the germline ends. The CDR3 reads CASSSGPGETQYF. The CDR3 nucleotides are TGTGCCAGCAGCTCAGGGCCCGGAGAGACCCAGTACTTC.

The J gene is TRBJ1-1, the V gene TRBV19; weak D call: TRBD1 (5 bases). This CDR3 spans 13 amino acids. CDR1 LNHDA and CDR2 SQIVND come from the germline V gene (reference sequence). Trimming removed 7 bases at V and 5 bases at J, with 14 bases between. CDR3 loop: CASNKGSGTEAFF. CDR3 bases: TGTGCCAGTAATAAGGGCTCAGGGACTGAAGCTTTCTTT.

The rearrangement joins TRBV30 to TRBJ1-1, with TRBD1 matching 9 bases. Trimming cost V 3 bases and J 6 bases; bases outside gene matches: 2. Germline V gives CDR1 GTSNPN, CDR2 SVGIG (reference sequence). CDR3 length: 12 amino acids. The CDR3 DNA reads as TGTGCCTGGAGCCGGGACAGGGCTGAAGCTTTCTTT. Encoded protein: CAWSRDRAEAFF.

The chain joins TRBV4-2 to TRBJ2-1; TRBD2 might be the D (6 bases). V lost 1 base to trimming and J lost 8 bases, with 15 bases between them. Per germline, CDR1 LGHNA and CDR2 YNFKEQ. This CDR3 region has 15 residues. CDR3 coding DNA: TGTGCCAGCAGCCAAGTATTGGACTATCTTGATGAGCAGTTCTTC. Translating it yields CASSQVLDYLDEQFF.

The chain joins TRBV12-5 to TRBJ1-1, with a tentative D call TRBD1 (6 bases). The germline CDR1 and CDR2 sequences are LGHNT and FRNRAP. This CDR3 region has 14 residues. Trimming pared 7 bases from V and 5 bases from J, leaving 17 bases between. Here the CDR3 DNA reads TGTGCTAGTGCCAAGGGGGTTGGAGGAACTGAAGCTTTCTTT. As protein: CASAKGVGGTEAFF. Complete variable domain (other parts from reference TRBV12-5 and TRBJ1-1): DARVTQTPRHKVTEMGQEVTMRCQPILGHNTVFWYRQTMMQGLELLAYFRNRAPLDDSGMPKDRFSAEMPDATLATLKIQPSEPRDSAVYFCASAKGVGGTEAFFGQGTRLTVV.

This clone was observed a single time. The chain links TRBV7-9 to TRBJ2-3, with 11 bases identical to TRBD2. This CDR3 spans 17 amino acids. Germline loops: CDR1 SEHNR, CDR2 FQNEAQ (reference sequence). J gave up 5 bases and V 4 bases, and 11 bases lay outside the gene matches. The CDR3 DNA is TGTGCCAGCAGCTCAATTAGACTAGCGGGAATGGGAGATACGCAGTATTTT. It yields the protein CASSSIRLAGMGDTQYF. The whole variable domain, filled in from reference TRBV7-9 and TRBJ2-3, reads DTGVSQNPRHKITKRGQNVTFRCDPISEHNRLYWYRQTLGQGPEFLTYFQNEAQLEKSRLLSDRFSAERPKGSFSTLEIQRTEQGDSAMYLCASSSIRLAGMGDTQYFGPGTRLTVL.

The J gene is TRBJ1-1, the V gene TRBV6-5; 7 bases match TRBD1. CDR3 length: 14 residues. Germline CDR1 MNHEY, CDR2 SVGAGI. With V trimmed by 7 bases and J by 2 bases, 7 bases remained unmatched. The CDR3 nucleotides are TGTGCCAGCATCAAACAGGGGCTCAACACTGAAGCTTTCTTT. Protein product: CASIKQGLNTEAFF.

CDR3 sequence reads: CASSRTGVSNYGYTF. In DNA form, the CDR3 reads TGTGCCAGCAGTCGGACAGGGGTTTCCAACTATGGCTACACCTTC. This chain connects TRBV6-5 to TRBJ1-2; 9 bases align to TRBD1. The CDR3 length is 15 residues. V was clipped by 5 bases and J by 2 bases; unmatched bases: 6. From germline, CDR1 is MNHEY and CDR2 SVGAGI.

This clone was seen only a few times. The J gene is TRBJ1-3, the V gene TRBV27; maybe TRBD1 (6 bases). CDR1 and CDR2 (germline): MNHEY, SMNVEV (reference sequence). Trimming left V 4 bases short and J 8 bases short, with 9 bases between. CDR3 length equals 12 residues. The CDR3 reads CASSSPGDTIYF. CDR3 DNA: TGTGCCAGCAGTTCCCCAGGGGACACCATATATTTT.

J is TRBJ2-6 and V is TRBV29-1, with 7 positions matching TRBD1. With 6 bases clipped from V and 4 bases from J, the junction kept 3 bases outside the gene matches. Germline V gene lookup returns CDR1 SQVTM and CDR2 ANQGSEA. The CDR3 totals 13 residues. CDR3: CSVTGAGANVLTF. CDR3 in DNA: TGCAGCGTAACAGGGGCCGGGGCCAACGTCCTGACTTTC.

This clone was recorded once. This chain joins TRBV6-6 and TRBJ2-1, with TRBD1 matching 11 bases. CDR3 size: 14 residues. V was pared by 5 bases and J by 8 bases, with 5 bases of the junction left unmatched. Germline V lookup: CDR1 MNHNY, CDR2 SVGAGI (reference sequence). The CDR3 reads CASSQGQGGYEQFF. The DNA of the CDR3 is TGTGCCAGCAGTCAGGGACAGGGGGGCTATGAGCAGTTCTTC.

The CDR3: CSVENESSGYTF. The CDR3 nucleotides are TGCAGCGTTGAGAATGAGAGTAGTGGCTACACCTTC. The V call is TRBV29-1, the J call TRBJ1-2; D not certain. Per germline, CDR1 SQVTM and CDR2 ANQGSEA. The CDR3 has 12 residues. V was clipped by 3 bases and J by 7 bases, with 12 bases between them.

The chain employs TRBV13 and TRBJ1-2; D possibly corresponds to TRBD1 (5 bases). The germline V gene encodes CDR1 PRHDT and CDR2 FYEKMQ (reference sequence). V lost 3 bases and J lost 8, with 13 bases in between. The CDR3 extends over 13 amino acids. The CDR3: CASSLSQGGGYTF. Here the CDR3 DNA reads TGTGCCAGCAGCTTGAGTCAGGGAGGCGGCTACACCTTC.

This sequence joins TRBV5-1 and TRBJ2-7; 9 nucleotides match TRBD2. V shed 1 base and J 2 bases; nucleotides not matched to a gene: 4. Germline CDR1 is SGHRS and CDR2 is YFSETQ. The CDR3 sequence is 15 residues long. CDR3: CASSLSGRSPYEQYF. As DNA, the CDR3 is TGCGCCAGCAGCTTGAGCGGGAGGTCTCCCTACGAGCAGTACTTC.

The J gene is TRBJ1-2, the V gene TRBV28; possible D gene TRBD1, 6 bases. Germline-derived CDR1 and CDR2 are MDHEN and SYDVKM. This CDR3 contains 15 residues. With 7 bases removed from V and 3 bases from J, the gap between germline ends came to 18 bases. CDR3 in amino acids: CASNPGQSVDYGYTF. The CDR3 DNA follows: TGTGCCAGCAACCCCGGACAGAGTGTGGACTATGGCTACACCTTC.

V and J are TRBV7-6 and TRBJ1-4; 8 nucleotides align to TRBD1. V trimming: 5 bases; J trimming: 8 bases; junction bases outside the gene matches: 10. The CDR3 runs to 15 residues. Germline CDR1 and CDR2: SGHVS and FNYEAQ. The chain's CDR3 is CASSPRQGREEKLFF. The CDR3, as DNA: TGTGCCAGCAGCCCCCGACAGGGGAGGGAAGAAAAACTGTTTTTT.